Presented here are 20 T cell receptor beta chains from one specimen sequenced in a study of blood T cell repertoires in COVID-19. Repertoires were generated with immunoSEQ multiplex PCR, while TCRdb's copy carries only in-frame clones and drops some. Counted here are roughly 58,000 clones, under 80% occurring once; the ten biggest clones make up approximately 50%. The sequenced material came from PBMCs or T cells enriched from blood (not recorded which). The receptor source for this set is a woman aged 55-69 years who had been exposed to COVID-19.

This clone was recorded only once. The rearrangement joins TRBV25-1 to TRBJ1-3; 7 positions match TRBD1. CDR1 is MGHDK and CDR2 is SYGVNS in the germline V gene. The CDR3 extends over 14 amino acids. The V and J ends lost 2 bases and 7 bases, in that order; junction bases with no gene match: 5. The CDR3 region is CASSETGERNTIYF. CDR3 DNA sequence: TGTGCCAGCAGTGAAACAGGGGAGCGGAACACCATATATTTT.

About this clone: Other DNA variants within this sample encode the same CDR3. This chain joins TRBV7-2 and TRBJ2-7, with 11 bases that match TRBD2. The trim removed 1 base at V and 0 bases at J, leaving 2 bases unmatched. The CDR3 spans 16 residues. Germline assignment: CDR1 SGHTA and CDR2 FQGNSA. CDR3 in DNA: TGTGCCAGCAGCTTAGAAGGGACTAGCGGCTCCTACGAGCAGTACTTC. Encoded protein: CASSLEGTSGSYEQYF.

This chain connects TRBV2 to TRBJ2-5; D uncertain. V was shortened by 0 bases and J by 5 bases, with 7 bases between the two germline ends. This CDR3 spans 13 amino acids. Germline CDR1 reads SNHLY; CDR2 reads FYNNEI. For the CDR3, the DNA is TGTGCCAGCAGTGAAGCGCGCCGGGAGACCCAGTACTTC. Protein: CASSEARRETQYF.

V usage is TRBV5-1 and J usage is TRBJ2-7; 7 bases line up with TRBD1. Germline trimming cut 7 bases from V and 3 bases from J; bases unmatched to any gene: 10. CDR1 is SGHRS, CDR2 YFSETQ, per germline. This CDR3 comprises 14 residues. The CDR3, as DNA: TGCGCCAGCGGCCTCGGGACAGAGGACTACGAGCAGTACTTC. This translates into CASGLGTEDYEQYF.

The chain employs TRBV5-6 and TRBJ2-3, with a possible D match to TRBD2 (6 bases). The V and J ends lost 0 bases and 1 base respectively, with 6 bases between them. CDR3 length: 14 amino acids. Germline V CDR1 and CDR2: SGHDT, YYEEEE. The DNA for the CDR3 is TGTGCCAGCAGCTTGGCGGGGGGCACAGATACGCAGTATTTT. Its protein product is CASSLAGGTDTQYF.

This clone was picked up a small number of times. The chain combines TRBV28 with TRBJ1-2; D might be TRBD1 (6 bases). Between the trimmed V and J ends, which lost 6 bases and 2 bases, there was a span of 19 bases. Germline V lookup: CDR1 MDHEN, CDR2 SYDVKM. CDR3 length: 16 residues. CDR3 sequence (DNA): TGTGCCAGCAGACAGGGACGGTTGATCTCAAACTATGGCTACACCTTC. Its translation: CASRQGRLISNYGYTF.

This clone turned up a few times. V gene TRBV4-3 combines with J gene TRBJ1-2, with D possibly matching TRBD1 (6 bases). The germline gives CDR1 LGHNA, CDR2 YSLEER. With 0 bases removed from V and 7 bases from J, the gap between germline ends came to 12 bases. The CDR3 totals 14 residues. In nucleotides, the CDR3 is TGCGCCAGCAGCCAAGAGTCAGGGGTAGGTGGCTACACCTTC. This codes for CASSQESGVGGYTF.

The chain carries TRBV7-9 and TRBJ1-5, with 8 bases aligning to TRBD1. With 1 base clipped from V and 5 bases from J, the junction kept 7 bases outside the gene matches. CDR1 is SEHNR, CDR2 FQNEAQ, per germline (reference sequence). The CDR3 extends over 16 amino acids. The chain's CDR3 is CASSLGTGFADQPQHF. CDR3 sequence (DNA): TGTGCCAGCAGCTTAGGGACAGGGTTTGCGGATCAGCCCCAGCATTTT.

This clone has a handful of counts. The chain links TRBV7-8 to TRBJ2-7; TRBD1 might be the D (6 bases). The length of the CDR3 is 15 residues. The V gene's germline CDR1 is SGHVS and CDR2 FQNEAQ. Trimming pared 4 bases from V and 2 bases from J, leaving 15 bases between. The CDR3 is CASSWGTGPAYEQYF. The CDR3 DNA sequence: TGTGCCAGCAGCTGGGGAACAGGGCCCGCCTACGAGCAGTACTTC.

This clone was recorded a few times. V is TRBV30 and J is TRBJ1-3; unclear D gene. V was trimmed by 8 bases and J by 8 bases, leaving 13 bases between them. Germline V lookup: CDR1 GTSNPN, CDR2 SVGIG (reference sequence). The CDR3 is 11 amino acids. The CDR3 reads CAGGRFDTIYF. The CDR3 DNA follows: TGTGCCGGAGGGCGTTTTGACACCATATATTTT.

The V and J genes are TRBV6-5 and TRBJ2-2, with a possible D match to TRBD2 (5 bases). The germline V gene has CDR1 MNHEY and CDR2 SVGAGI. CDR3 length: 14 residues. Trimming removed 8 bases from V and 1 base from J, with 11 bases in between. The chain's CDR3 is CASRERRNTGELFF. The CDR3 region has the DNA TGTGCCAGCCGGGAACGAAGGAACACCGGGGAGCTGTTTTTT.

The chain couples TRBV19 to TRBJ2-1, with D possibly TRBD2 on 5 matching bases. The V gene's germline CDR1 is LNHDA and CDR2 SQIVND (reference sequence). This CDR3 is 14 amino acids long. V lost 6 bases to trimming and J lost 9 bases, with 18 bases between them. CDR3 sequence (DNA): TGTGCCAGTAGCTGGACTCCCCGCCAAGGTGAGCAGTTCTTC. This sequence encodes CASSWTPRQGEQFF.

The CDR3 DNA reads TGTGCCAGCAGCGTAGCTACGGGGGGTCTTCAAAACATTCAGTACTTC. This sequence encodes CASSVATGGLQNIQYF. The rearrangement links TRBV9 to TRBJ2-4; TRBD2 matches at 7 bases. The length of the CDR3 is 16 residues. Germline CDR1 SGDLS, CDR2 YYNGEE. Trimming took 0 bases from V and 5 from J; bases not matched to a gene: 8.

Ten or more counts support this clone. The chain employs TRBV19 and TRBJ2-1; TRBD1 might be the D (5 bases). Trimming cost V 1 base and J 8 bases, with 6 bases left between them. CDR1 LNHDA and CDR2 SQIVND come from the germline V gene (reference sequence). This CDR3 is built from 12 residues. CDR3 loop: CASSIGGYEQFF. CDR3 bases: TGTGCCAGTAGTATAGGGGGCTATGAGCAGTTCTTC.

J is TRBJ1-1 and V is TRBV18; D ambiguous. Germline lookup yields CDR1 KGHSH and CDR2 LQKENI. Trimming shortened V by 2 bases and J by 6 bases, and 10 bases separated the two germline ends. This CDR3 spans 13 amino acids. In DNA, the CDR3 is TGTGCCAGCTCACCAGAACGGGTCGCTGAAGCTTTCTTT. Encoded protein: CASSPERVAEAFF.

Written as DNA, the CDR3 is TGTGCCAGCAGCGTAAAGGGACAGGGGGGAAACACCATATATTTT. It yields the protein CASSVKGQGGNTIYF. The V gene is TRBV9, the J gene TRBJ1-3; the match to TRBD1 covers 10 bases. Unmatched junction bases numbered 2, after V lost 1 base and J lost 4 bases. The CDR3 consists of 15 residues. Germline CDR1 and CDR2: SGDLS and YYNGEE.

The rearrangement uses TRBV19 and TRBJ2-5, with 8 nucleotides matching TRBD1. The CDR3 length is 16 residues. CDR1 LNHDA and CDR2 SQIVND come from the germline V gene (reference sequence). Losses at the gene ends were 5 bases for V and 5 bases for J; bases not matched to a gene: 13. The CDR3 reads CASSLTSGGGKETQYF. The CDR3 bases are TGTGCCAGTAGTCTCACCTCAGGGGGCGGCAAGGAGACCCAGTACTTC.

The rearrangement joins TRBV30 to TRBJ1-6, with D possibly TRBD1 on 6 matching bases. V was clipped by 5 bases and J by 12 bases, with 17 bases between them. This CDR3 comprises 13 residues. Germline-derived CDR1 and CDR2 are GTSNPN and SVGIG (reference sequence). CDR3 in DNA: TGTGCCTGGGTACAAGGGGGTTCAGGACCCCTCCACTTT. Residues: CAWVQGGSGPLHF.

This chain links TRBV6-5 with TRBJ2-2, with D uncertain. The CDR3 has 14 residues. Germline lookup yields CDR1 MNHEY and CDR2 SVGAGI. The V end was cut by 6 bases, the J end by 2 bases, with 10 bases between. The CDR3 DNA reads TGTGCCAGCAGCCCAGGTTTTAACACCGGGGAGCTGTTTTTT. This gives the protein CASSPGFNTGELFF.

The chain combines TRBV11-2 with TRBJ1-3; maybe TRBD1 (5 bases). V was cut by 3 bases and J by 4 bases, with 7 bases left in between. CDR1 and CDR2 from the germline V gene are SGHAT and FQNNGV. The CDR3 contains 13 residues. CDR3 coding DNA: TGTGCCAGCAGCTTCCGACAGGGAAACACCATATATTTT. Amino acid sequence: CASSFRQGNTIYF.